The clone carrying this TCR beta chain was seen a few times. Its specificity is unknown. The donors were members of the validation cohort comprising approximately 110 subjects, separate from the roughly 700-subject first cohort. CDR1 and CDR2 from the germline V gene are MDHEN and SYDVKM. The J segment lost 2 bases and the V segment lost 5 bases, leaving 5 bases of the junction unmatched. The CDR3 loop spans 15 amino acids. Data came from immunoSEQ multiplex PCR; TCRdb stores just in-frame clones and leaves some out. Of 250,000 to 350,000 clones in the sample, 86% were seen once. The sample comes from a study of cytomegalovirus exposure and HLA in healthy donors. Study information: Later analysis reported that the approximately 120 validation repertoires shared the platform of the roughly 680 first-cohort repertoires. Study outcomes and limitations: Clusters of TCRs from the first cohort tended to co-occur in the 100 to 150 validation repertoires (as a later analysis found).

This TCR was recovered from a woman aged 18-30 years in good health and CMV-seronegative. This chain joins TRBV28 and TRBJ2-7, with TRBD2 matching over 11 bases. The sample was PBMCs. The CDR3 region is CASSRPGLAAYEQYF. The DNA for the CDR3 is TGTGCCAGCAGTCGTCCGGGACTAGCGGCCTACGAGCAGTACTTC.